The next 11 T cell receptor beta chains were all read from a single sample in a study of molecular identifiers for immune sequencing clone quantification. TCRdb passed the PCR reads through MiXCR, listing each CDR3 protein once. The sample lists some 650,000 distinct CDR3 sequences; 15% to 20% were seen once. Sequencing was done on a sample of naive CD8+ T cells from blood, with Jurkat cell RNA spiked in. Subset given: FACS-sorted CD8+CD4-CCR7+CD45RA+ naive T cells. These TCRs come from a human donor in good health. Some libraries in this study had Jurkat cell RNA spiked in.

A word on this clonotype: A much larger clone sits a single nucleotide away, making a read error possible. This sequence joins TRBV28 and TRBJ2-7; tentatively, D is TRBD2 (6 bases). The CDR3 extends over 14 amino acids. In germline, CDR1 is MDHEN, CDR2 SYDVKM. CDR3 in amino acids: CAGSLSREYYEQYF. The CDR3 nucleotides are TGTGCCGGCAGTTTATCCCGGGAGTACTACGAGCAGTACTTC.

This clonotype was observed at least ten times. V gene TRBV12-3 or TRBV12-4 combines with J gene TRBJ1-5; 7 bases fit TRBD1. This CDR3 has 14 residues. J gave up 7 bases and V 6 bases, and 9 bases lay outside the gene matches. The CDR3 is CASSQQGFGQPQHF. CDR3 coding DNA: TGTGCCAGCAGCCAACAGGGGTTTGGGCAGCCCCAGCATTTT.

This clonotype was counted at least ten times. The rearrangement links TRBV11-2 to TRBJ2-1, with 7 bases aligning to TRBD1. This CDR3 is built from 12 residues. Germline assignment: CDR1 SGHAT and CDR2 FQNNGV. Trimming cost V 4 bases and J 10 bases; bases outside gene matches: 4. The CDR3 sequence: CASSSGQPEQFF. The CDR3, as DNA: TGTGCCAGCAGCTCGGGACAGCCGGAGCAGTTCTTC.

Ten or more counts support this clonotype. The chain joins TRBV28 to TRBJ2-7; D call uncertain. The CDR3 is 16 residues long. The ends were cut back, 5 bases at V and 1 base at J, with 18 bases in the middle. Germline V lookup: CDR1 MDHEN, CDR2 SYDVKM. CDR3 region: CASSRNRAAPSYEQYF. The CDR3 DNA reads TGTGCCAGCAGTAGAAACCGGGCCGCTCCATCCTACGAGCAGTACTTC.

This CDR3 reads CASSPGTEGHEQYF. The CDR3 bases are TGTGCCAGTAGTCCCGGGACAGAAGGCCACGAGCAGTACTTC. This chain links TRBV19 with TRBJ2-7, with TRBD1 matching over 7 bases. The CDR3 runs to 14 residues. J was trimmed by 5 bases and V by 5 bases; bases with no gene match: 9. Germline V CDR1 and CDR2: LNHDA, SQIVND (reference sequence).

This clonotype appeared many times. The V call is TRBV28, the J call TRBJ1-3; no firm D call. This CDR3 is 15 amino acids long. V was cut by 4 bases and J by 8 bases, with 18 bases left in between. The germline V gene has CDR1 MDHEN and CDR2 SYDVKM. Here the CDR3 DNA reads TGTGCCAGCAGTTCCCCGTTCCGAGCTACGGACACCATATATTTT. It encodes CASSSPFRATDTIYF.

This clonotype was observed once. This may be a read error, as it is one base from a much larger clone. The conserved phenylalanine or tryptophan is not found at the CDR3 terminus, so this likely reflects a read error. The gene calls are TRBV19 and TRBJ2-1; 8 bases agree with TRBD2. CDR3 length equals 15 residues. V lost 1 base to trimming and J lost 8 bases; unmatched junction nucleotides: 7. From germline, CDR1 is LNHDA and CDR2 SQIVND (reference sequence). This chain's CDR3 is CASSIVSGRADEQFL. CDR3 DNA sequence: TGTGCCAGTAGTATAGTGAGCGGGAGAGCGGATGAGCAGTTCCTC.

This clonotype was counted ten times or more. The chain joins TRBV11-2 to TRBJ2-4; D unclear. This CDR3 region has 13 residues. The germline V and J ends were trimmed by 5 bases and 5 bases, with 10 bases remaining between them. CDR1 is SGHAT, CDR2 FQNNGV, per germline. CDR3 sequence: CASSPTLENIQYF. In DNA, the CDR3 is TGTGCCAGCAGCCCTACCTTAGAAAACATTCAGTACTTC. Combining the CDR3 with reference TRBV11-2 and TRBJ2-4 gives the whole variable domain EAGVAQSPRYKIIEKRQSVAFWCNPISGHATLYWYQQILGQGPKLLIQFQNNGVVDDSQLPKDRFSAERLKGVDSTLKIQPAKLEDSAVYLCASSPTLENIQYFGAGTRLSVL.

This clonotype was seen ten or more times. This chain links TRBV20-1 with TRBJ2-2; possibly TRBD1 for D (6 bases). The CDR3 extends over 15 amino acids. V shed 5 bases and J shed 5 bases, with 18 bases lying between them. Germline V lookup: CDR1 DFQATT, CDR2 SNEGSKA (reference sequence). The CDR3 is CSARGHTRLTGELFF. The DNA of the CDR3 is TGCAGTGCTCGGGGACATACCCGCTTGACCGGGGAGCTGTTTTTT.

The gene calls are TRBV4-3 and TRBJ1-1, with unresolved D. Germline V gene data show CDR1 as LGHNA and CDR2 as YSLEER. CDR3 length: 15 residues. The germline V and J ends were trimmed by 0 bases and 5 bases, with 13 bases remaining between them. The CDR3 DNA is TGCGCCAGCAGCCAAGATATATCAACGGGGACTGAAGCTTTCTTT. Amino acids: CASSQDISTGTEAFF.

This clonotype has a handful of counts. The chain is built from TRBV7-9 and TRBJ2-2; TRBD1 matches 12 bases. J gave up 9 bases and V 5 bases, and 10 bases lay outside the gene matches. Germline-derived CDR1 and CDR2 are SEHNR and FQNEAQ (reference sequence). This CDR3 is 16 amino acids long. The CDR3 nucleotides read TGTGCCAGCAGCCCCCCCCGGGACAGGGGGCATAGGGAGCTGTTTTTT. It is translated as CASSPPRDRGHRELFF.